The clone carrying this T cell receptor beta chain was counted between two and nine times. Its antigen is unknown. The data belong to a study of cytomegalovirus exposure and HLA in healthy donors. Study outcomes and limitations: A later analysis showed TCR association rates differing by HLA locus, peaking at DRB1 and lowest at HLA-C. It emerged from a later analysis that several of the most significant clusters appeared to be linked to common viral pathogens. Rare TCR sequences predominated, though certain public TCRs were found in many donors.

V shed 5 bases, J shed 2 bases, and the junction held 5 bases outside the gene matches. This CDR3 region has 15 residues. CDR1 is SGHRS and CDR2 is YFSETQ in the germline V gene. It was with 60 Vbeta and 13 Jbeta primers that the PCR ran. The data were produced by immunoSEQ multiplex PCR, yet TCRdb's version contains in-frame clones alone and is incomplete. The data hold about 160,000 clones, with about 72% observed a single time. Sequenced: PBMCs. The sequence was obtained from a male donor in good health and CMV-seronegative. The rearrangement links TRBV5-1 to TRBJ1-2, with 11 positions matching TRBD1. The CDR3 sequence: CASSSWTGGNYGYTF. Here the CDR3 DNA reads TGCGCCAGCAGTTCCTGGACAGGGGGCAACTATGGCTACACCTTC.